The 15 T cell receptor beta chains below all came from one sample that was sequenced in a study of neurological immune-mediated disorders. Time point described: longitudinal time-point 1 (baseline). One entry per CDR3 protein results from TCRdb running MiXCR on the 5' RACE reads. The data show 40,000 or so distinct CDR3 sequences, 3.2% seen once. Material for sequencing was PBMCs. The receptor set was obtained from a woman aged 55 to 70 with multiple sclerosis.

This clonotype was seen repeatedly, ten times or more. V and J are TRBV12-3 or TRBV12-4 and TRBJ1-5, with D unclear. This CDR3 is built from 14 residues. The V end was cut by 6 bases, the J end by 4 bases, with 13 bases between. CDR3 sequence: CASSHNSGNQPQHF. CDR3 nucleotides: TGTGCCAGCAGCCACAACAGCGGGAATCAGCCCCAGCATTTT.

In this sample, this clonotype turned up many times. J is TRBJ2-1 and V is TRBV7-6; 10 positions agree with TRBD1. This CDR3 is 15 amino acids long. V gave up 5 bases and J gave up 6 bases; unmatched junction bases: 7. Germline CDR1 SGHVS, CDR2 FNYEAQ. The CDR3: CASSPRQGAGNEQFF. The CDR3 DNA follows: TGTGCCAGCAGCCCCCGACAGGGGGCAGGCAATGAGCAGTTCTTC.

This clonotype has just a few counts. Germline and junction disagree at one end, which may indicate a read error. The chain carries TRBV20-1 and TRBJ2-1; D may match TRBD1 or TRBD2 (5 bases each). Germline V lookup: CDR1 DFQATT, CDR2 SNEGSKA (reference sequence). This CDR3 comprises 15 residues. The CDR3 region is CSARERGKVSNEQCF. The CDR3 region has the DNA TGCAGTGCTAGAGAGAGGGGAAAGGTTTCCAATGAGCAGTGCTTC.

In its sample, this clonotype was seen many times. V gene TRBV4-1 combines with J gene TRBJ1-4, with unresolved D. CDR1 is MGHRA, CDR2 YSYEKL, per germline. The V gene lost 4 bases and the J gene lost 6 bases, with 12 bases spanning the gap. The CDR3 contains 14 residues. The CDR3 reads CASSPQWADEKLFF. The CDR3 DNA reads TGCGCCAGCAGCCCCCAGTGGGCAGATGAAAAACTGTTTTTT.

This clonotype came up many times. V is TRBV27 and J is TRBJ1-5, with unresolved D. V shed 5 bases and J shed 9 bases, with 14 bases lying between them. Germline V gene sequence: CDR1 MNHEY, CDR2 SMNVEV (reference sequence). CDR3 length equals 13 residues. The CDR3 here is CASSPTVRWPQHF. CDR3 in DNA: TGTGCCAGCAGTCCAACTGTCAGATGGCCCCAGCATTTT.

There are many counts of this clonotype. This chain uses TRBV5-1 with TRBJ2-7, with a weak D call TRBD1 (6 bases). The CDR3 has 13 residues. Germline V gene lookup returns CDR1 SGHRS and CDR2 YFSETQ. V lost 8 bases to trimming and J lost 2 bases, with 14 bases between them. DNA for the CDR3: TGCGCCAGTAAGCCGGGACAAACCTACGAGCAGTACTTC. Protein: CASKPGQTYEQYF.

At least ten counts were recorded for this clonotype. The chain is built from TRBV7-6 and TRBJ1-2; D gene ambiguous. The CDR3 is 16 residues long. Looked up from germline, CDR1 is SGHVS and CDR2 is FNYEAQ. V gave up 1 base and J gave up 8 bases, with 20 bases separating them. The CDR3 DNA reads TGTGCCAGCAGCTTAGGTTCGAGTGGGCAGTTAGGCGGCTACACCTTC. It specifies CASSLGSSGQLGGYTF.

This clonotype has a count of ten or more. The chain uses TRBV29-1 and TRBJ1-5, with 11 bases that match TRBD1. The CDR3 totals 16 residues. Germline CDR1 SQVTM, CDR2 ANQGSEA. V shed 4 bases, J shed 6 bases, and the junction held 11 bases outside the gene matches. The CDR3 nucleotides read TGCAGCGTTGCTGCATCGGGGACAGGGGGGAGTCAGCCCCAGCATTTT. It translates to CSVAASGTGGSQPQHF.

This clonotype was observed at least ten times. V gene TRBV5-1 combines with J gene TRBJ1-2, with D uncertain. V was cut by 1 base and J by 4 bases, with 8 bases left in between. The CDR3 contains 13 residues. Germline-derived CDR1 and CDR2 are SGHRS and YFSETQ. CDR3: CASSLNSFYGYTF. The DNA of the CDR3 is TGCGCCAGCAGCTTGAACTCGTTCTATGGCTACACCTTC.

This clonotype appeared many times. The CDR3 is CASSSPRYGQGRTGELFF. The CDR3 nucleotides are TGTGCCAGCAGCTCCCCGAGATACGGGCAGGGCCGCACCGGGGAGCTGTTTTTT. The chain carries TRBV11-2 and TRBJ2-2, with a tentative D call TRBD1 (5 bases). The germline V and J ends were trimmed by 4 bases and 4 bases, with 22 bases remaining between them. CDR1 and CDR2 (germline): SGHAT, FQNNGV. The CDR3 has 18 amino acids.

There are many counts of this clonotype. This chain joins TRBV11-1 and TRBJ1-1; no firm D call. The CDR3 runs to 14 residues. V dropped 4 bases and J dropped 4 bases, with 13 bases sitting between them. Germline-derived CDR1 and CDR2 are SGHAT and FQDESV (reference sequence). The CDR3 loop is CASSSEVRSTEAFF. In nucleotides, the CDR3 is TGTGCCAGCAGCTCCGAGGTCAGGAGCACTGAAGCTTTCTTT.

This clonotype has only a few counts. Just one base apart from a much larger clone, this may be a read error. Here the CDR3 reads CASSYSSVSYEQYF. The CDR3 nucleotides are TGTGCCAGCAGTTACTCGTCAGTCTCCTACGAGCAGTACTTC. The chain combines TRBV6-6 with TRBJ2-7; no clear D gene. The germline gives CDR1 MNHNY, CDR2 SVGAGI (reference sequence). The CDR3 loop spans 14 amino acids. V lost 0 bases and J 0 bases, leaving 6 bases between the germline ends.

Ten or more counts support this clonotype. The J gene is TRBJ2-5, the V gene TRBV20-1; 8 bases are a match to TRBD2. CDR3 length: 15 residues. The junction had 8 bases not matched to a gene; V was cut back by 5 bases and J by 0 bases. Germline V lookup: CDR1 DFQATT, CDR2 SNEGSKA (reference sequence). The CDR3 here is CSAPTSGWYQETQYF. The CDR3 DNA reads as TGCAGTGCTCCCACTAGCGGTTGGTACCAAGAGACCCAGTACTTC.

V gene TRBV5-1 combines with J gene TRBJ2-3, with D possibly being TRBD1 (6 bases). Germline V gives CDR1 SGHRS, CDR2 YFSETQ. CDR3 size: 14 residues. The V gene lost 1 base and the J gene lost 5 bases, with 11 bases spanning the gap. CDR3 coding DNA: TGCGCCAGCAGCTTGCAGGGGAACCGAGATACGCAGTATTTT. Amino acids: CASSLQGNRDTQYF.

This clonotype was detected many times. The genes are TRBV20-1 and TRBJ2-6; D is possibly TRBD2 (6 bases). Germline V gives CDR1 DFQATT, CDR2 SNEGSKA (reference sequence). V was pared by 5 bases and J by 1 base, with 18 bases between. The CDR3 totals 17 residues. The CDR3 region is CSAHPRFRGSGANVLTF. The CDR3 DNA reads TGCAGTGCTCACCCCCGGTTTCGGGGGTCTGGGGCCAACGTCCTGACTTTC.